These 27 T cell receptor beta chains were sequenced from one sample in a study of T cell responses to AZD1222 COVID-19 vaccine. Some clones are missing from TCRdb's copy, which holds only in-frame ones; the method was immunoSEQ multiplex PCR. The top ten hold 3% to 4.5% of the sample, which has about 140,000 clones, around 93% seen once. Sequenced here: peripheral blood, sampled 28 days after the second AZD1222 dose. Receptors originate from an adult who received the AZD1222 COVID-19 vaccine.

CDR3 sequence reads: CASSVTILPGNTIYF. CDR3 bases: TGTGCCAGCAGCGTGACCATACTACCTGGAAACACCATATATTTT. V usage is TRBV11-2 and J usage is TRBJ1-3, with no clear D. The CDR3 runs 15 residues. V was pared by 5 bases and J by 2 bases, with 13 bases between. From germline, CDR1 is SGHAT and CDR2 FQNNGV.

For this clone: Other DNA sequences in the same sample also yield this CDR3. The CDR3 sequence is CASSFLAGAYNEQFF. CDR3 nucleotide sequence: TGTGCCAGCAGTTTTCTAGCGGGGGCCTACAATGAGCAGTTCTTC. V is TRBV28 and J is TRBJ2-1; 10 bases are shared with TRBD2. V was clipped by 3 bases and J by 2 bases; unmatched bases: 1. From germline, CDR1 is MDHEN and CDR2 SYDVKM. This CDR3 spans 15 amino acids.

This chain uses TRBV27 with TRBJ2-7; maybe TRBD2 (6 bases). V shed 7 bases and J shed 1 base, with 17 bases lying between them. Germline V CDR1 and CDR2: MNHEY, SMNVEV (reference sequence). The CDR3 has 15 residues. The CDR3 spells CASMEEGRRSYEQYF. CDR3 DNA sequence: TGTGCCAGCATGGAGGAGGGGCGCAGGTCCTACGAGCAGTACTTC.

This sequence joins TRBV13 and TRBJ2-7; D is perhaps TRBD1 (5 bases). The CDR3 runs to 13 residues. Germline V gene sequence: CDR1 PRHDT, CDR2 FYEKMQ (reference sequence). Trimming took 5 bases from V and 0 from J, leaving 8 bases between them. CDR3 bases: TGTGCCAGCAGCCCGGACAACTCCTACGAGCAGTACTTC. This sequence encodes CASSPDNSYEQYF.

The chain joins TRBV7-9 to TRBJ1-1, with D maybe TRBD1 (5 bases). Trimming cost V 0 bases and J 5 bases, with 10 bases left between them. The CDR3 covers 14 residues. Per the germline V gene, CDR1 is SEHNR and CDR2 is FQNEAQ (reference sequence). The CDR3 DNA reads as TGTGCCAGCAGCTTAGCGGGGGAGGCTACTGAAGCTTTCTTT. The encoded protein is CASSLAGEATEAFF.

About this clone: The sample holds other DNA sequences that translate to the same CDR3. CDR3 sequence (DNA): TGTGCCAGTAGTATACAAATCACAGATACGCAGTATTTT. Amino acid sequence: CASSIQITDTQYF. V and J are TRBV19 and TRBJ2-3; no clear D gene. Looked up from germline, CDR1 is LNHDA and CDR2 is SQIVND (reference sequence). The V end was cut by 2 bases, the J end by 2 bases, with 5 bases between. This CDR3 is 13 amino acids long.

The chain employs TRBV25-1 and TRBJ2-5; the D is unclear. This CDR3 contains 14 residues. The germline V gene has CDR1 MGHDK and CDR2 SYGVNS. The V gene lost 3 bases and the J gene lost 1 base, with 9 bases spanning the gap. CDR3 DNA sequence: TGTGCCAGCAGTGATTCAATAACCCAAGAGACCCAGTACTTC. It codes for CASSDSITQETQYF.

V and J are TRBV28 and TRBJ2-7; D is perhaps TRBD1 (5 bases). The CDR3 has 14 amino acids. The germline gives CDR1 MDHEN, CDR2 SYDVKM. V was pared by 7 bases and J by 0 bases, with 13 bases between. The CDR3 DNA is TGTGCCAGCATATCTACAGGAGCCTCCTACGAGCAGTACTTC. This gives the protein CASISTGASYEQYF.

This chain links TRBV7-8 with TRBJ2-2; TRBD2 is a possible D gene (6 bases). The ends were cut back, 5 bases at V and 0 bases at J, with 13 bases in the middle. Germline CDR1 SGHVS, CDR2 FQNEAQ. CDR3 length equals 16 residues. CDR3 coding DNA: TGTGCCAGCAGCCCCTTACGGACTACGAACACCGGGGAGCTGTTTTTT. This gives the protein CASSPLRTTNTGELFF.

V is TRBV11-3 and J is TRBJ1-3; TRBD1 is a possible D gene (6 bases). Per the germline V gene, CDR1 is SGHNT and CDR2 is YENEEA. Trimming took off 5 bases at V and 0 bases at J, with 11 bases between the two ends. The CDR3 sequence is 15 residues long. The CDR3 DNA reads TGTGCCAGCAGCCTAGGGGGGGACTCTGGAAACACCATATATTTT. Protein: CASSLGGDSGNTIYF.

CDR3 nucleotide sequence: TGTGCCAGCAGTTACTCGAGCGGGCCATCCACTGAAGCTTTCTTT. Its translation: CASSYSSGPSTEAFF. The chain joins TRBV6-6 to TRBJ1-1; D call uncertain. This CDR3 is 15 amino acids long. V was pared by 0 bases and J by 4 bases, with 12 bases between. Per the germline V gene, CDR1 is MNHNY and CDR2 is SVGAGI (reference sequence).

The chain carries TRBV27 and TRBJ2-7; D is perhaps TRBD2 (5 bases). V shed 2 bases and J shed 1 base, with 9 bases lying between them. The CDR3 contains 14 residues. Germline V gives CDR1 MNHEY, CDR2 SMNVEV (reference sequence). The CDR3 loop is CASSLRGGSYEQYF. CDR3 in DNA: TGTGCCAGCAGTTTACGGGGTGGATCCTACGAGCAGTACTTC.

The chain recombines TRBV5-1 with TRBJ2-5; D is perhaps TRBD1 (5 bases). The V gene's germline CDR1 is SGHRS and CDR2 YFSETQ. This CDR3 has 15 amino acids. V lost 0 bases and J lost 0, with 9 bases in between. The CDR3 region is CASSLGTINQETQYF. Written as DNA, the CDR3 is TGCGCCAGCAGCTTGGGGACAATCAACCAAGAGACCCAGTACTTC.

V usage is TRBV28 and J usage is TRBJ1-2; weak D call: TRBD1 (5 bases). The CDR3 spans 14 residues. Germline loops: CDR1 MDHEN, CDR2 SYDVKM. V lost 6 bases, J lost 2 bases, and 13 bases lay in between. CDR3 in amino acids: CASSQLDKNYGYTF. The CDR3 DNA sequence: TGTGCCAGCAGCCAGTTGGACAAGAACTATGGCTACACCTTC.

The CDR3, as DNA: TGTGCCAGCTCACCGGACAGGGGGCGCCCTGGAAACACCATATATTTT. Translating gives CASSPDRGRPGNTIYF. The chain combines TRBV18 with TRBJ1-3; 11 nucleotides line up with TRBD1. The CDR3 has 16 amino acids. The trim removed 3 bases at V and 2 bases at J, leaving 3 bases unmatched. The germline V gene has CDR1 KGHSH and CDR2 LQKENI.

The rearrangement links TRBV28 to TRBJ2-7, with a possible D match to TRBD1 (5 bases). The germline gives CDR1 MDHEN, CDR2 SYDVKM. Trimming cost V 5 bases and J 6 bases, with 17 bases left between them. This CDR3 spans 14 amino acids. The CDR3 DNA follows: TGTGCCAGCAGTCCCTTGGGGCGCTTGAGCGAGCAGTACTTC. This sequence encodes CASSPLGRLSEQYF.

The gene calls are TRBV12-3 or TRBV12-4 and TRBJ2-7; maybe TRBD2 (5 bases). This CDR3 spans 13 amino acids. Trimming took off 6 bases at V and 6 bases at J, with 15 bases between the two ends. The CDR3 nucleotides are TGTGCCAGCAGCCGGGCAGGAGGAGGCGAGCAGTACTTC. Amino acids: CASSRAGGGEQYF.

V and J are TRBV28 and TRBJ2-1, with 9 bases fitting TRBD2. Trimming took 2 bases from V and 4 from J; bases not matched to a gene: 12. This CDR3 is 18 amino acids long. Germline V gene data show CDR1 as MDHEN and CDR2 as SYDVKM. DNA of the CDR3: TGTGCCAGCAGTTTACCCAGCGGGAGGCCTGGGCGTTACAATGAGCAGTTCTTC. Protein sequence: CASSLPSGRPGRYNEQFF.

The chain carries TRBV6-5 and TRBJ1-2, with D unclear. Trimming left V 2 bases short and J 4 bases short, with 8 bases between. There are 13 residues in the CDR3. Germline CDR1 is MNHEY and CDR2 is SVGAGI. The CDR3 DNA sequence: TGTGCCAGCAGTTACGGGAGTGCCTATGGCTACACCTTC. Protein sequence: CASSYGSAYGYTF.

The chain employs TRBV5-6 and TRBJ2-7; no clear D. CDR3 length: 14 amino acids. Trimming took off 0 bases at V and 1 base at J, with 8 bases between the two ends. In germline, CDR1 is SGHDT, CDR2 YYEEEE. CDR3 sequence reads: CASSLVSASYEQYF. The CDR3 coding sequence is TGTGCCAGCAGCTTGGTCTCAGCTTCCTACGAGCAGTACTTC. Variable domain in full (rest from reference TRBV5-6 and TRBJ2-7): DAGVTQSPTHLIKTRGQQVTLRCSPKSGHDTVSWYQQALGQGPQFIFQYYEEEERQRGNFPDRFSGHQFPNYSSELNVNALLLGDSALYLCASSLVSASYEQYFGPGTRLTVT.

This clone was found a few times. The V and J genes are TRBV27 and TRBJ1-5, with a weak D call TRBD1 (5 bases). This CDR3 has 14 amino acids. CDR1 and CDR2 (germline): MNHEY, SMNVEV (reference sequence). Trimming left V 0 bases short and J 5 bases short, with 8 bases between. The CDR3: CASSLSVGDQPQHF. For the CDR3, the DNA is TGTGCCAGCAGTTTATCGGTGGGGGATCAGCCCCAGCATTTT.

In this sample, this clone turned up once. This CDR3 reads CASSQDVGVAEAFF. CDR3 DNA: TGTGCCAGCAGCCAAGATGTGGGGGTCGCTGAAGCTTTCTTT. This chain joins TRBV14 and TRBJ1-1, with D possibly TRBD1 on 5 matching bases. Trimming cost V 0 bases and J 6 bases, with 11 bases left between them. Germline V gives CDR1 SGHDN, CDR2 FVKESK. The CDR3 totals 14 residues.

This chain uses TRBV7-2 with TRBJ1-4; D is uncertain. Germline CDR1 reads SGHTA; CDR2 reads FQGNSA. The CDR3 extends over 16 amino acids. With 1 base removed from V and 5 bases from J, the gap between germline ends came to 14 bases. The CDR3 bases are TGTGCCAGCAGCTTAGGGGTCGGACGGGGAAATGAAAAACTGTTTTTT. Its protein product is CASSLGVGRGNEKLFF.

This clone has just one count. The CDR3: CASSRGGFDGYTF. CDR3 nucleotides: TGTGCCAGCAGCCGTGGAGGGTTTGATGGCTACACCTTC. The chain carries TRBV9 and TRBJ1-2, with D unresolved. This CDR3 region has 13 residues. V was trimmed by 4 bases and J by 6 bases, leaving 13 bases between them. Germline V gene data show CDR1 as SGDLS and CDR2 as YYNGEE.

This clone was recorded only once. The chain uses TRBV7-9 and TRBJ1-5; D is possibly TRBD1 (6 bases). Germline CDR1 and CDR2: SEHNR and FQNEAQ (reference sequence). CDR3 length: 15 amino acids. V was shortened by 4 bases and J by 4 bases, with 14 bases between the two germline ends. The CDR3 DNA reads as TGTGCCAGCAGCTCTACAGGGATCGGGAATCAGCCCCAGCATTTT. Translated: CASSSTGIGNQPQHF.

This clone came up a few times. The chain has TRBV10-3 and TRBJ2-1, with 7 bases fitting TRBD1. J gave up 7 bases and V 0 bases, and 9 bases lay outside the gene matches. The germline V gene has CDR1 ENHRY and CDR2 SYGVKD. The CDR3 is 16 amino acids. The CDR3 coding sequence is TGTGCCATCAGTGAGTCTAAGGAGACAGGGTATAATGAGCAGTTCTTC. This codes for CAISESKETGYNEQFF.

This clone was counted a single time. This chain connects TRBV5-5 to TRBJ2-1; 7 positions agree with TRBD1. There are 13 residues in the CDR3. The germline V gene has CDR1 SGHKS and CDR2 YYEKEE (reference sequence). The V and J ends lost 4 bases and 7 bases, in that order; junction bases with no gene match: 5. CDR3: CASSTGQSNEQFF. The CDR3 DNA sequence: TGTGCCAGCAGCACGGGACAGTCGAATGAGCAGTTCTTC. Full variable domain (missing parts from reference TRBV5-5 and TRBJ2-1): DAGVTQSPTHLIKTRGQQVTLRCSPISGHKSVSWYQQVLGQGPQFIFQYYEKEERGRGNFPDRFSARQFPNYSSELNVNALLLGDSALYLCASSTGQSNEQFFGPGTRLTVL.